Shown below are 17 T cell receptor beta chains from a single sample sequenced in a study of blood T cell repertoires in COVID-19. Assay: immunoSEQ multiplex PCR; the TCRdb copy retains only in-frame clones and omits some. The sample shows approximately 500,000 clones, roughly 90% of them seen only once. Sequences were obtained from PBMCs or T cells enriched from blood (not recorded which). Receptors were obtained from a woman aged 40 to 50 who had recovered from COVID-19.

This chain uses TRBV4-3 with TRBJ2-2; 9 positions match TRBD2. The CDR3 has 18 amino acids. The V gene's germline CDR1 is LGHNA and CDR2 YSLEER. The ends lost 0 bases at V and 0 bases at J; junction bases unmatched: 5. In DNA, the CDR3 is TGCGCCAGCAGCCAAGATATACTAGCGGGTGCGAACACCGGGGAGCTGTTTTTT. This translates into CASSQDILAGANTGELFF.

This rearrangement joins TRBV12-3 or TRBV12-4 to TRBJ2-1; no clear D. V was trimmed by 5 bases and J by 8 bases, leaving 10 bases between them. The CDR3 spans 12 residues. The CDR3 sequence is CASSPVLDEQFF. CDR3 coding DNA: TGTGCCAGCAGTCCCGTGTTAGATGAGCAGTTCTTC.

The V and J genes are TRBV27 and TRBJ2-1; weak D call: TRBD2 (5 bases). CDR1 is MNHEY, CDR2 SMNVEV, per germline (reference sequence). Trimming cost V 6 bases and J 4 bases, with 19 bases left between them. The CDR3 spans 16 residues. The CDR3 sequence: CASSLRHSAIYNEQFF. CDR3 bases: TGTGCCAGCAGCCTACGCCATAGCGCTATTTACAATGAGCAGTTCTTC.

The chain uses TRBV4-3 and TRBJ1-3; 9 nucleotides match TRBD1. This CDR3 is 19 amino acids long. V lost 0 bases to trimming and J lost 0 bases; unmatched junction nucleotides: 9. Germline V gene data show CDR1 as LGHNA and CDR2 as YSLEER. In DNA, the CDR3 is TGCGCCAGCAGCCAAGAGGGGACAGGGATCTTTCGCTCTGGAAACACCATATATTTT. Residues: CASSQEGTGIFRSGNTIYF.

This clone is a singleton in its sample. This chain uses TRBV5-1 with TRBJ1-1, with TRBD1 matching 7 bases. The CDR3 length is 14 residues. Trimming cost V 3 bases and J 0 bases; bases outside gene matches: 2. Germline V lookup: CDR1 SGHRS, CDR2 YFSETQ. The CDR3: CASSSTGMNTEAFF. The CDR3, as DNA: TGCGCCAGCAGCTCGACAGGGATGAACACTGAAGCTTTCTTT. The variable domain in full, completed from reference TRBV5-1 and TRBJ1-1, reads KAGVTQTPRYLIKTRGQQVTLSCSPISGHRSVSWYQQTPGQGLQFLFEYFSETQRNKGNFPGRFSGRQFSNSRSEMNVSTLELGDSALYLCASSSTGMNTEAFFGQGTRLTVV.

This clone was picked up one time. The chain couples TRBV19 to TRBJ2-3, with 7 bases lining up with TRBD1. The CDR3 contains 15 residues. Germline V CDR1 and CDR2: LNHDA, SQIVND (reference sequence). V lost 6 bases and J lost 2; bases outside the gene matches: 8. The CDR3 here is CASSEDRVATDTQYF. The DNA of the CDR3 is TGTGCCAGTAGCGAAGACAGGGTCGCCACAGATACGCAGTATTTT.

Only a few counts were recorded for this clone. This chain connects TRBV18 to TRBJ1-2; a possible D gene is TRBD1 (6 bases). This CDR3 is 14 amino acids long. Germline values: CDR1 KGHSH, CDR2 LQKENI. Trimming removed 1 base from V and 4 bases from J, with 10 bases in between. The chain's CDR3 is CASSPRTGLYGYTF. In DNA, the CDR3 is TGTGCCAGCTCACCACGTACAGGGCTCTATGGCTACACCTTC.

V and J are TRBV19 and TRBJ1-5; 8 bases fit TRBD1. Germline values: CDR1 LNHDA, CDR2 SQIVND (reference sequence). The CDR3 loop spans 17 amino acids. V trimming: 6 bases; J trimming: 2 bases; junction bases outside the gene matches: 12. The CDR3 loop is CASSPRAGGSGNQPQHF. In nucleotides, the CDR3 is TGTGCCAGTAGCCCTAGGGCAGGGGGCAGTGGCAATCAGCCCCAGCATTTT.

The CDR3 DNA reads as TGTGCCAGCAGTGAATTGGCAGCCCCCGGGGAGACCCAGTACTTC. Encoded protein: CASSELAAPGETQYF. This chain links TRBV25-1 with TRBJ2-5, with D unresolved. CDR3 size: 15 residues. Trimming removed 1 base from V and 5 bases from J, with 14 bases in between. Looked up from germline, CDR1 is MGHDK and CDR2 is SYGVNS.

This clone has just one count. The V and J genes are TRBV7-9 and TRBJ2-7, with TRBD1 identical over 7 bases. Germline V CDR1 and CDR2: SEHNR, FQNEAQ (reference sequence). J lost 3 bases, V lost 2 bases, and 4 bases had no gene match. The CDR3 length is 14 residues. In DNA, the CDR3 is TGTGCCAGCAGCTTAACAGGGGTTATCTACGAGCAGTACTTC. Translation: CASSLTGVIYEQYF.

The chain employs TRBV29-1 and TRBJ2-3; the D gene is possibly TRBD1 (5 bases). In germline, CDR1 is SQVTM, CDR2 ANQGSEA. This CDR3 is 13 amino acids long. V was cut by 5 bases and J by 0 bases, with 9 bases left in between. The CDR3 loop reads CSVRQRSTDTQYF. The CDR3 DNA is TGCAGCGTTCGACAGCGTAGCACAGATACGCAGTATTTT.

The chain has TRBV10-2 and TRBJ1-1, with unresolved D. The V and J ends lost 2 bases and 3 bases respectively, with 10 bases between them. The CDR3 consists of 14 residues. In germline, CDR1 is WSHSY, CDR2 SAAADI. DNA of the CDR3: TGCGCCAGCAGTGAGGGGTTTGAGGACACTGAAGCTTTCTTT. Translating gives CASSEGFEDTEAFF.

The chain joins TRBV11-2 to TRBJ2-7, with TRBD2 matching 7 bases. Per germline, CDR1 SGHAT and CDR2 FQNNGV. Losses at the gene ends were 5 bases for V and 1 base for J; bases not matched to a gene: 5. CDR3 length: 14 amino acids. The CDR3 loop is CASSAAGVSYEQYF. CDR3 sequence (DNA): TGTGCCAGCAGCGCGGCGGGAGTGTCCTACGAGCAGTACTTC.

This chain joins TRBV5-1 and TRBJ1-1; 7 bases fit TRBD1. The CDR3 runs 14 residues. Germline loops: CDR1 SGHRS, CDR2 YFSETQ. V lost 2 bases to trimming and J lost 4 bases; unmatched junction nucleotides: 5. CDR3 coding DNA: TGCGCCAGCAGCTTAACAGGGGTGGGCACTGAAGCTTTCTTT. It yields the protein CASSLTGVGTEAFF.

This clone came up a few times. The V call is TRBV7-9, the J call TRBJ1-4; the D gene is possibly TRBD1 (6 bases). This CDR3 contains 15 residues. V lost 2 bases and J lost 5, with 12 bases in between. The V gene's germline CDR1 is SEHNR and CDR2 FQNEAQ (reference sequence). In DNA, the CDR3 is TGTGCCAGCAGCTTACTAGACAGGAGGAATGAAAAACTGTTTTTT. Its translation: CASSLLDRRNEKLFF.

The rearrangement uses TRBV6-5 and TRBJ1-4; D is unresolved. This CDR3 spans 16 amino acids. V was clipped by 0 bases and J by 7 bases, with 15 bases between them. In germline, CDR1 is MNHEY, CDR2 SVGAGI. CDR3 DNA: TGTGCCAGCAGTTACTCACCGGCTCCCGGCGGTGAAAAACTGTTTTTT. Translated: CASSYSPAPGGEKLFF.

This chain links TRBV4-1 with TRBJ2-1, with TRBD2 matching 10 bases. V dropped 3 bases and J dropped 4; count of bases not matched to a gene: 3. Germline V gene data show CDR1 as MGHRA and CDR2 as YSYEKL. The CDR3 contains 15 residues. For the CDR3, the DNA is TGCGCCAGCAGCCAGCAGCGGGGGGGTTACAATGAGCAGTTCTTC. Protein sequence: CASSQQRGGYNEQFF.